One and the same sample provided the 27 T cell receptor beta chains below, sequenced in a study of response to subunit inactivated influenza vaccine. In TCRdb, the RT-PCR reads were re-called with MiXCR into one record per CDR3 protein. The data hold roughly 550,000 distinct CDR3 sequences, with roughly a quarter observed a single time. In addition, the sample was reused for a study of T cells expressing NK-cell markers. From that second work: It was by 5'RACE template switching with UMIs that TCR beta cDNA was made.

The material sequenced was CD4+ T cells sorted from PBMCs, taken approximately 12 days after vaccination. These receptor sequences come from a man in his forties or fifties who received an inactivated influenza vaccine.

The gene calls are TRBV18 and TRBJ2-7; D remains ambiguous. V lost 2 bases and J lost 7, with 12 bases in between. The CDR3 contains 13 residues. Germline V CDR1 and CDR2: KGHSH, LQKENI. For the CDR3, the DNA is TGTGCCAGCTCACCAGGGTCGAAAGGAGAGCAGTACTTC. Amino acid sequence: CASSPGSKGEQYF.

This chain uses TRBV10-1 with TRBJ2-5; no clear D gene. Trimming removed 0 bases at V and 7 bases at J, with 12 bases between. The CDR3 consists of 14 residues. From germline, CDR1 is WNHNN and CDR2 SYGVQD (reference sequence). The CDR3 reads CASSESELPGTQYF. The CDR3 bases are TGCGCCAGCAGTGAGTCGGAACTCCCGGGGACCCAGTACTTC.

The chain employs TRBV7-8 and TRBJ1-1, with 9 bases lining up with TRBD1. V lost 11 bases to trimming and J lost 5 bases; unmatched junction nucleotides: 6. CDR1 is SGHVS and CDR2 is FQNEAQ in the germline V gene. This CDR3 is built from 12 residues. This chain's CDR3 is CASRDRVTEAFF. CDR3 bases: TGTGCCTCACGGGACAGGGTTACTGAAGCTTTCTTT.

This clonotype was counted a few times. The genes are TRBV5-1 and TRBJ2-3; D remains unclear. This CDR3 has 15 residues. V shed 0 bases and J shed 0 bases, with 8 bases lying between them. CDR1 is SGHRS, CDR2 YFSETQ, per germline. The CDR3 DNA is TGCGCCAGCAGCTTGGAAGTTCCCAGCACAGATACGCAGTATTTT. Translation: CASSLEVPSTDTQYF.

The CDR3 DNA reads TGTGCCAGCAGCGACCGACAGCGGGGGGGTAATGAGCAGTTCTTC. Translated, it gives CASSDRQRGGNEQFF. This chain uses TRBV7-2 with TRBJ2-1; 10 bases are a match to TRBD2. The CDR3 has 15 residues. The J segment lost 7 bases and the V segment lost 5 bases, leaving 8 bases of the junction unmatched. The germline V gene has CDR1 SGHTA and CDR2 FQGNSA.

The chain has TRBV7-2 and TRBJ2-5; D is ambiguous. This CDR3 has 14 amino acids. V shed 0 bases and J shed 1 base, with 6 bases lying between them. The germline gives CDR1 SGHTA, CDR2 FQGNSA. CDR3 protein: CASSLAPVQETQYF. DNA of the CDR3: TGTGCCAGCAGCTTAGCCCCAGTCCAAGAGACCCAGTACTTC.

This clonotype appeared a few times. CDR3 in amino acids: CASSAPGLGEQYF. For the CDR3, the DNA is TGTGCCAGCAGTGCCCCGGGTCTGGGGGAGCAGTACTTC. The V call is TRBV12-3 or TRBV12-4, the J call TRBJ2-7; no clear D. The CDR3 sequence is 13 residues long. Trimming left V 5 bases short and J 7 bases short, with 15 bases between.

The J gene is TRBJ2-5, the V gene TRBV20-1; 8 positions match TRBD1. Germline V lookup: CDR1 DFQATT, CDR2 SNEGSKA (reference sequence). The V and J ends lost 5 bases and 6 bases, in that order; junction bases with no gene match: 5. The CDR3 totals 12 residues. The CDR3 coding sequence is TGCAGTGCTCCGGACAGGGACAAGACCCAGTACTTC. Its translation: CSAPDRDKTQYF.

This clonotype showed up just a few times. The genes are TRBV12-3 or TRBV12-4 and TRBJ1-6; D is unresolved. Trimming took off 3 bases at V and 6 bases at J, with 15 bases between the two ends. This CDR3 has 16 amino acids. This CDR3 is CASSFGSGKLNSPLHF. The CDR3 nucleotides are TGTGCCAGCAGTTTTGGGAGTGGAAAGCTTAATTCACCCCTCCACTTT.

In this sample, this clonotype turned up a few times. The chain's CDR3 is CASSLGTSSGYTQYF. CDR3 in DNA: TGTGCCAGCAGCTTAGGTACGAGTAGCGGCTATACGCAGTATTTT. J is TRBJ2-3 and V is TRBV7-2; possibly TRBD2 for D (6 bases). The CDR3 runs to 15 residues. Germline V gives CDR1 SGHTA, CDR2 FQGNSA. V shed 1 base and J shed 7 bases, with 15 bases lying between them.

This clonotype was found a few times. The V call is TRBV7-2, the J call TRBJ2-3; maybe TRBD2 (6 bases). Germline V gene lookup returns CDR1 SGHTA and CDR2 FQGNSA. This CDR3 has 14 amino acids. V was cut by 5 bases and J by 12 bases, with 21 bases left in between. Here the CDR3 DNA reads TGTGCCAGCAGCCATCGGGACTTCGGGACCTCCCAGTATTTT. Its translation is CASSHRDFGTSQYF.

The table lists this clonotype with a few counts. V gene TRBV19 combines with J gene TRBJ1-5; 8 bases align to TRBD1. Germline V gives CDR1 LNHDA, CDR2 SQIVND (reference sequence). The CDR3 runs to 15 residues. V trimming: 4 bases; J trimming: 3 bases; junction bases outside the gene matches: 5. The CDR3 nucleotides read TGTGCCAGTAGTACGGGACAGGCCATCAATCAGCCCCAGCATTTT. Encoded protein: CASSTGQAINQPQHF.

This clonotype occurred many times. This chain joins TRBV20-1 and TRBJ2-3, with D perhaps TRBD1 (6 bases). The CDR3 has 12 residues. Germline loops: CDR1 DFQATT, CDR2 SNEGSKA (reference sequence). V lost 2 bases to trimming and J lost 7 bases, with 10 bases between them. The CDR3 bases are TGCAGTGCTAGACAGGGGCAAAATACGCAGTATTTT. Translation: CSARQGQNTQYF.

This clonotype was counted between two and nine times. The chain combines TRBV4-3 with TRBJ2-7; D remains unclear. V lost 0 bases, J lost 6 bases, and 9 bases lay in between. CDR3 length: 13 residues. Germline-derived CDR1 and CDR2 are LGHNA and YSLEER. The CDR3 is CASSQDLPSEQYF. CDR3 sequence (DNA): TGCGCCAGCAGCCAAGATCTCCCGTCCGAGCAGTACTTC.

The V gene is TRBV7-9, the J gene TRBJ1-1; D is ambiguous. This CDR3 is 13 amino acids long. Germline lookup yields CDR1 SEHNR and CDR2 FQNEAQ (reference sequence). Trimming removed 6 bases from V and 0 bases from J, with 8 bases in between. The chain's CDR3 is CASSSAMNTEAFF. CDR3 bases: TGTGCCAGCAGTTCTGCGATGAACACTGAAGCTTTCTTT.

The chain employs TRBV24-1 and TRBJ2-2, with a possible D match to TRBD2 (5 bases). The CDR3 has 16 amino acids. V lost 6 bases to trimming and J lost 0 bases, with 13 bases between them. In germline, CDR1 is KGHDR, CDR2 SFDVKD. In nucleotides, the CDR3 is TGTGCCACCAGTCCCGGCCGGACTTCGAACACCGGGGAGCTGTTTTTT. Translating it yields CATSPGRTSNTGELFF.

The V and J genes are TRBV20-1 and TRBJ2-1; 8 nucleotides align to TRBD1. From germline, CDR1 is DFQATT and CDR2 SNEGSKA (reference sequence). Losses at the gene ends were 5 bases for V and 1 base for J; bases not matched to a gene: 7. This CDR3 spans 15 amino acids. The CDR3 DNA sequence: TGCAGTGCTTCAAGACAGGGGTTTTCCTACAATGAGCAGTTCTTC. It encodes CSASRQGFSYNEQFF.

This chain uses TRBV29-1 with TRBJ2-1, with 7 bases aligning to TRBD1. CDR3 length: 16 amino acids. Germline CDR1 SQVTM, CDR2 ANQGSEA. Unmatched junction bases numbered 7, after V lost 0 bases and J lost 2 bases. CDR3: CSVEEPTGTPYNEQFF. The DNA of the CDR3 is TGCAGCGTTGAAGAGCCGACAGGGACGCCCTACAATGAGCAGTTCTTC.

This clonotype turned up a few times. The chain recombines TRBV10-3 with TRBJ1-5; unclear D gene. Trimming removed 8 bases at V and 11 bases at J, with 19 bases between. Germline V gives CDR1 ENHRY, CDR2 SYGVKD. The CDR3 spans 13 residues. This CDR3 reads CAIARSSEQTQHF. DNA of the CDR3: TGTGCCATCGCACGTTCCAGCGAGCAGACCCAGCATTTT.

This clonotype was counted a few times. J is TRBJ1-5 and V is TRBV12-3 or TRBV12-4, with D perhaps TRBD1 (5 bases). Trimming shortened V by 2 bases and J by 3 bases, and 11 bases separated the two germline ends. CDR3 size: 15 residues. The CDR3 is CASSLRRQINQPQHF. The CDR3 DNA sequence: TGTGCCAGCAGTTTAAGGCGACAGATCAATCAGCCCCAGCATTTT.

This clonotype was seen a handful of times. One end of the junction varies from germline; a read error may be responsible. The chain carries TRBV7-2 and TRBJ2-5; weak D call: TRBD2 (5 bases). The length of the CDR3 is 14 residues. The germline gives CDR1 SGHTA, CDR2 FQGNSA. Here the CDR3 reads CASSLSGTQGTQYF. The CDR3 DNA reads TGTGCCAGCAGCCTCAGCGGAACTCAAGGGACCCAGTACTTC.

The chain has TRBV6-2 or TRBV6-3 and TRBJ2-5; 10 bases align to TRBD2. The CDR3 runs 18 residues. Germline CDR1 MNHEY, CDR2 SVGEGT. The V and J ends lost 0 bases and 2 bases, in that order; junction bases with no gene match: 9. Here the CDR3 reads CASSYSASGSDIQETQYF. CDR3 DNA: TGTGCCAGCAGTTACTCGGCTAGCGGGAGCGATATACAAGAGACCCAGTACTTC.

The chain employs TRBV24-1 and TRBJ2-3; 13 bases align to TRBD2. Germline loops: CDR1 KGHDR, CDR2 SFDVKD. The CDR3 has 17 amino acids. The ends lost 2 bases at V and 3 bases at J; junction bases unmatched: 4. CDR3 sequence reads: CATSDSTGLAGTDTQYF. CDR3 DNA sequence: TGTGCCACCAGTGATTCGACGGGACTAGCGGGGACAGATACGCAGTATTTT.

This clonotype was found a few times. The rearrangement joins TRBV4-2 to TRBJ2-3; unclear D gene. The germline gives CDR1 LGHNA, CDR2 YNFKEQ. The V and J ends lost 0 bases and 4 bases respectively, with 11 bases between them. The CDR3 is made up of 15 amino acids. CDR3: CASSQDLAASDTQYF. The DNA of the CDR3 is TGTGCCAGCAGCCAAGATCTGGCGGCGTCAGATACGCAGTATTTT.

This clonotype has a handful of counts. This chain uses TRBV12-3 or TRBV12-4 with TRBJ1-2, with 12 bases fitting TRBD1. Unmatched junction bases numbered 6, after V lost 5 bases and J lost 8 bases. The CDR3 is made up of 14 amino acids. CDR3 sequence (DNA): TGTGCCAGCAGTCCGGGACAGGGGGCGGGAGGCTACACCTTC. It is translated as CASSPGQGAGGYTF.

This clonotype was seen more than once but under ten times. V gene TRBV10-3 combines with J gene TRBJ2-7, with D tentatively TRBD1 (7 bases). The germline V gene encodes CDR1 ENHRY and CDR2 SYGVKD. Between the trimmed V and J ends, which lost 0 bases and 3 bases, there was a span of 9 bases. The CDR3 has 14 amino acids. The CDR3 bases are TGTGCCATCAGTGAGTCTCAGGGGGGCTACGAGCAGTACTTC. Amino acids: CAISESQGGYEQYF.

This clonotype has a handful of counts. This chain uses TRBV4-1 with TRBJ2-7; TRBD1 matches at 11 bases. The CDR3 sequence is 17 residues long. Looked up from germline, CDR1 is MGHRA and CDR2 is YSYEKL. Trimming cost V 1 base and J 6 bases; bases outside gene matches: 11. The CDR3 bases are TGCGCCAGCAGCCAAGTAGGTTTAGGACAGGGGGCGTTCGAGCAGTACTTC. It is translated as CASSQVGLGQGAFEQYF.